The 10 T cell receptor beta chains presented below share a single source sample, sequenced in a study of spatial heterogeneity in lung cancer. TCRdb recomputed calls from the 5' RACE reads with MiXCR, one row per CDR3 protein. The sample holds some 44,000 distinct CDR3 sequences, approximately 14% seen once. The time point: sample taken at primary tumor resection. The source was PBMCs, collected at surgery. These receptors all stem from a male donor with early-stage non-small cell lung cancer.

This clonotype was counted at least ten times. The chain carries TRBV7-9 and TRBJ1-1, with a tentative D call TRBD1 (6 bases). CDR3 length: 12 amino acids. Germline assignment: CDR1 SEHNR and CDR2 FQNEAQ (reference sequence). Deletions cut 6 bases from V and 9 bases from J, with 14 bases between. The DNA of the CDR3 is TGTGCCAGCAGTTTCGCAGGGGCGCAAGCTTTCTTT. Encoded protein: CASSFAGAQAFF.

This chain joins TRBV6-6 and TRBJ2-1, with 9 bases lining up with TRBD2. V shed 2 bases, J shed 6 bases, and the junction held 8 bases outside the gene matches. Germline CDR1 is MNHNY and CDR2 is SVGAGI (reference sequence). CDR3 length equals 16 residues. The CDR3 DNA reads as TGTGCCAGCAGTTACATAGCGGGAGTGGGTAGCAATGAGCAGTTCTTC. Translation gives CASSYIAGVGSNEQFF.

This clonotype was seen many times. This chain links TRBV5-4 with TRBJ1-5, with D uncertain. Deletions cut 2 bases from V and 5 bases from J, with 11 bases between. Per the germline V gene, CDR1 is SGHNT and CDR2 is YYREEE (reference sequence). The CDR3 loop spans 14 amino acids. The CDR3 region is CASSLGGRDQPQHF. CDR3 in DNA: TGTGCCAGCAGCTTAGGCGGGAGGGATCAGCCCCAGCATTTT. The full variable domain, completed using reference TRBV5-4 and TRBJ1-5, is ETGVTQSPTHLIKTRGQQVTLRCSSQSGHNTVSWYQQALGQGPQFIFQYYREEENGRGNFPPRFSGLQFPNYSSELNVNALELDDSALYLCASSLGGRDQPQHFGDGTRLSIL.

The rearrangement links TRBV5-1 to TRBJ1-4; TRBD1 might be the D (5 bases). The germline V gene has CDR1 SGHRS and CDR2 YFSETQ. The CDR3 is 16 amino acids. Between the trimmed V and J ends, which lost 2 bases and 4 bases, there was a span of 15 bases. CDR3 sequence: CASSFGDRELNEKLFF. The CDR3 bases are TGCGCCAGCAGCTTTGGGGACCGGGAGCTTAATGAAAAACTGTTTTTT.

The J gene is TRBJ2-3, the V gene TRBV7-3, with 8 bases fitting TRBD2. The CDR3 is 16 amino acids. The junction had 4 bases not matched to a gene; V was cut back by 1 base and J by 1 base. CDR1 and CDR2 (germline): SGHTA, FQGTGA. Written as DNA, the CDR3 is TGTGCCAGCAGCTTAAGGCCGGGAGGGGGCACAGATACGCAGTATTTT. Amino acid sequence: CASSLRPGGGTDTQYF.

The CDR3 nucleotides read TGTGCCTGGAGTATAAACAGGGGGGCCTACGAGCAGTACTTC. Its translation: CAWSINRGAYEQYF. The genes are TRBV30 and TRBJ2-7, with TRBD1 matching over 8 bases. The CDR3 spans 14 residues. The germline V gene encodes CDR1 GTSNPN and CDR2 SVGIG (reference sequence). Trimming at V came to 2 bases and at J to 2 bases, leaving 5 bases not matched to a gene.

This rearrangement joins TRBV29-1 to TRBJ1-1; no definite D call. The CDR3 totals 12 residues. CDR1 and CDR2 (germline): SQVTM, ANQGSEA. V was cut by 6 bases and J by 4 bases, with 12 bases left in between. Written as DNA, the CDR3 is TGCAGCGTCAAGGACGGGGTCACTGAAGCTTTCTTT. The encoded protein is CSVKDGVTEAFF.

The rearrangement joins TRBV20-1 to TRBJ2-7; D remains unclear. Trimming left V 2 bases short and J 2 bases short, with 10 bases between. Germline values: CDR1 DFQATT, CDR2 SNEGSKA (reference sequence). The CDR3 is 13 residues long. CDR3 sequence (DNA): TGCAGTGCTAGATCGGGTGATCCCTACGAGCAGTACTTC. Translated, it gives CSARSGDPYEQYF.

This clonotype was detected only a few times. The CDR3 coding sequence is TGTGCCAGCAGCTTGGGACTTAACAATGAGCAGTTCTTC. It encodes CASSLGLNNEQFF. The chain is built from TRBV11-3 and TRBJ2-1; TRBD2 might be the D (6 bases). Germline V gene lookup returns CDR1 SGHNT and CDR2 YENEEA. The CDR3 has 13 amino acids. Trimming left V 3 bases short and J 5 bases short, with 8 bases between.

The sample holds a few counts of this clonotype. No conserved phenylalanine or tryptophan is present at the end of the CDR3, so a read error is the likely explanation. The limits of the CDR3 on the DNA are not certain, so only TCRdb's listed CDR3 is given. The chain couples TRBV3-1 to TRBJ1-4; the D call of TRBD1 is as the table states it, not checked on the DNA. The length of the CDR3 is 11 amino acids, counting both ends. Germline V gene sequence: CDR1 LGHDT, CDR2 YNNKEL (reference sequence). CDR3 in amino acids: CASSQDPGQAN.